The entry below gives a single T cell receptor (beta chain) sequence along with its context. The antigen remains unidentified. These data come from a study of cytomegalovirus exposure and HLA in healthy donors. Trimming removed 4 bases from V and 4 bases from J, with 12 bases in between. Germline V lookup: CDR1 SGHRS, CDR2 YFSETQ. The CDR3 covers 14 residues. Points from the study as a whole: The study reported that TCR beta sequences accurately predicted HLA-A and HLA-B alleles in most subjects.

PCR involved 60 Vbeta and 13 Jbeta primers. This table comes from immunoSEQ multiplex PCR, and its TCRdb copy is limited to in-frame clones, with some not included. This sample has 160,000 or so clones, with 80% found just once. The TCR comes from a man aged 18 to 35 in good health and CMV-seropositive. Sample: PBMCs. The J gene is TRBJ1-3, the V gene TRBV5-1; D is undetermined. CDR3 nucleotides: TGCGCCAGCAGCCCCCAAACGGTGGGAAACACCATATATTTT. Its protein product is CASSPQTVGNTIYF.